This T cell receptor beta chain was recovered during a study of cytomegalovirus exposure and HLA in healthy donors. Study details: HLA-typed donors were the source of 80 million to 90 million unique TCRs, which an early data release held. Notes on the study in general: Later work found most CMV-associated TCR beta chains apparently HLA-restricted. In a later analysis, V- and J-gene trimming of beta chains associated with a DCLRE1C missense variant, replicated independently.

Primers for the PCR totalled 60 Vbeta and 13 Jbeta. Measured with immunoSEQ multiplex PCR; TCRdb has only the in-frame clones, and not every one. The table has over 150,000 clones, 74% seen once. As for this clone: Its specificity is not known.

CDR3 length: 14 amino acids. Trimming shortened V by 5 bases and J by 5 bases, and 16 bases separated the two germline ends. Germline V gene sequence: CDR1 PRHDT, CDR2 FYEKMQ (reference sequence). This clonotype was sampled from a young man in good health and CMV-seronegative. Sequencing used PBMCs. The chain recombines TRBV13 with TRBJ2-7; D possibly corresponds to TRBD1 (6 bases). This CDR3 is CASSAWTVSHEQYF. The CDR3 bases are TGTGCCAGCAGCGCCTGGACAGTATCCCACGAGCAGTACTTC.